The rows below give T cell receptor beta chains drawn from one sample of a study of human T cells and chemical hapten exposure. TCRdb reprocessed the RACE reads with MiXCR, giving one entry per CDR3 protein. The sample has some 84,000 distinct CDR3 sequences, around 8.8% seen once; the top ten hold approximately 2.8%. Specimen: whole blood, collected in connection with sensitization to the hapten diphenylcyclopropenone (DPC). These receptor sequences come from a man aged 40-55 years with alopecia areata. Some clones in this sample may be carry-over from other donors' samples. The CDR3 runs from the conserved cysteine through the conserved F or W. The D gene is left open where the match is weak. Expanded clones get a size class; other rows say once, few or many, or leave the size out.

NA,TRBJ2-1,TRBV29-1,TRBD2,CSVDPAGLYNEQFF,TGCAGCGTTGATCCAGCGGGACTGTATAATGAGCAGTTCTTC
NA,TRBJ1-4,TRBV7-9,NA,CASSLGTEATNEKLFF,TGTGCCAGCAGCTTAGGGACCGAGGCGACTAATGAAAAACTGTTTTTT
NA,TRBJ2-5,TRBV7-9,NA,CASSLGQGETQYF,TGTGCCAGCAGCTTGGGGCAGGGAGAGACCCAGTACTTC
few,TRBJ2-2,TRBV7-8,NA,CASSLFRITRTSEASRGLFF,TGTGCCAGCAGCTTATTTAGAATTACGAGAACCTCCGAGGCCAGCCGAGGGCTGTTTTTT
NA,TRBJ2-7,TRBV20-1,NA,CSGGDPLTYEQYF,TGCAGTGGAGGGGACCCCCTAACCTACGAGCAGTACTTC
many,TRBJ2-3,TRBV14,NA,CASSHGVSRGTQYF,TGTGCCAGCAGTCACGGGGTATCGAGAGGTACGCAGTATTTT
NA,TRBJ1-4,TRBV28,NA,CASSLQGLVEKLFF,TGTGCCAGCAGTTTACAGGGACTGGTTGAAAAACTGTTTTTT
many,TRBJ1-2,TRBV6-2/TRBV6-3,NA,CASSPPGVRKIYGYTF,TGTGCCAGCAGTCCACCGGGGGTCCGAAAAATCTATGGCTACACCTTC
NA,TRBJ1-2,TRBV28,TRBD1,CASSLGDRIYGYTF,TGTGCCAGCAGTTTAGGGGACAGAATATATGGCTACACCTTC
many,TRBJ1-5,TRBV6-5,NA,CASSRDSAGTGNQPQHF,TGTGCCAGCAGTAGGGACTCTGCAGGGACGGGCAATCAGCCCCAGCATTTT